This TCR beta chain was recorded in a study of CD8+ T cells in alopecia areata. Study details: Each of the treated patients was given oral tofacitinib, 5 to 10 mg twice daily, for moderate-to-severe alopecia areata. Tofacitinib treatment spanned 6 to 18 months, with 6 months off drug afterward. Findings of the study overall: There were also resident alphabeta T cells of normal skin sequenced in scalp samples.

In the case of this clone: Its matching antigen is unknown.

CDR1 and CDR2 from the germline V gene are GTSNPN and SVGIG (reference sequence). CDR3 length equals 16 residues. Trimming took 0 bases from V and 3 from J; bases not matched to a gene: 4. PBMC-derived CD4+ and CD8+ T cells were sorted. cDNA prepared by RNA extraction and subsequent reverse transcription served as the template for sequencing. Clones were read by immunoSEQ multiplex PCR, and TCRdb kept only the in-frame ones, dropping some. Among 200,000 or so clones, about 60% were seen once, and the ten largest hold more than 0.4%. V is TRBV30 and J is TRBJ2-2, with TRBD2 identical over 10 bases. The sequence was collected from a human donor with alopecia areata. Specimen: CD4+ T cells sorted from blood, collected at week 0. The CDR3 loop reads CAWSVLAGSYTGELFF. CDR3 DNA: TGTGCCTGGAGTGTACTAGCGGGGAGCTACACCGGGGAGCTGTTTTTT.